This TCR beta chain was identified in a study of blood T cells in healthy people across ages. Primed by a sample-barcoded 5' primer and a J-beta primer mix, a second PCR proceeded for about 7 to 11 cycles. Sequencing yielded, for each sample, at least 3 million paired-end reads carrying CDR3. MiXCR, run by TCRdb on the 5' RACE reads, gives a single entry per CDR3 protein. Here the sample spans 1.5 million to 2 million distinct CDR3 sequences, around half being singletons. Study results and caveats: While age rose, TCR beta diversity per million T cells dropped in a roughly linear way.

As for this clonotype: No antigen is known for it.

This TCR was recovered from a middle-aged woman in good health. Sequenced sample: blood.

CDR3 sequence: CSARDPGDRGNTGELFF. The CDR3 nucleotides read TGCAGTGCTAGAGATCCAGGGGACAGGGGTAACACCGGGGAGCTGTTTTTT. This sequence joins TRBV20-1 and TRBJ2-2; TRBD1 agrees at 10 bases. Trimming removed 0 bases from V and 2 bases from J; junction bases left unmatched: 6. The CDR3 extends over 17 amino acids. The germline V gene encodes CDR1 DFQATT and CDR2 SNEGSKA (reference sequence).